The present T cell receptor (beta chain) was sequenced within a study of shared clonotypes between healthy human individuals. Across the whole study: Donors, aged 18 to 49, were a couple of women and a few men.

All the donors were Caucasian adults who lived in Nashville, Tennessee. As concerns this clone: Other DNA sequences in this specimen translate into the identical CDR3.

The CDR3 is 15 residues long. Looked up from germline, CDR1 is SGHTA and CDR2 is FQGTGA. V lost 3 bases, J lost 4 bases, and 12 bases lay in between. Investigators spread the genomic DNA of each subset evenly over several immunoSEQ plates. Produced via immunoSEQ multiplex PCR; TCRdb's table is partial and in-frame only. Of approximately 2.4 million clones in the sample, approximately 94% were seen once. The source material was naive CD4+ T cells sorted from blood. The subset was: CD45RA+ positively selected. This chain links TRBV7-3 with TRBJ2-2; possibly TRBD2 for D (5 bases). This TCR was recovered from a man between 18 and 29 years old in good health. CDR3 amino acids: CASSFPSGGTGELFF. For the CDR3, the DNA is TGTGCCAGCAGCTTTCCGAGTGGAGGCACCGGGGAGCTGTTTTTT.